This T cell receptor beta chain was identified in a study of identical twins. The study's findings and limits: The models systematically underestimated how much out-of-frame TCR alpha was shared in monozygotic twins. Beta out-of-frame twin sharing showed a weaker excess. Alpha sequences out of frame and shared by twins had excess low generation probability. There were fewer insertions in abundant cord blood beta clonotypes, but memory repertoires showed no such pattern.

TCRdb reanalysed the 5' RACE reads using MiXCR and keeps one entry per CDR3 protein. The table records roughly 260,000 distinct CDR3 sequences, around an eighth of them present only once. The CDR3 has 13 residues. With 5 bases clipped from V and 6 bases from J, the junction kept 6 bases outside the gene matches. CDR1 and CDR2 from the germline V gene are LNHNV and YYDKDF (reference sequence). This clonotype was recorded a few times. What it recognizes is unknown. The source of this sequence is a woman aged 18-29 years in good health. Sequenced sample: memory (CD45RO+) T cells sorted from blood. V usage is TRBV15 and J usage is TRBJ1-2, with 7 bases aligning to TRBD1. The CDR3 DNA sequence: TGTGCCACCAGCCATGACAGGGAGGATGGCTACACCTTC. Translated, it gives CATSHDREDGYTF. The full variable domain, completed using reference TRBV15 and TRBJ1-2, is DAMVIQNPRYQVTQFGKPVTLSCSQTLNHNVMYWYQQKSSQAPKLLFHYYDKDFNNEADTPDNFQSRRPNTSFCFLDIRSPGLGDTAMYLCATSHDREDGYTFGSGTRLTVV.